The 23 T cell receptor beta chains below all came from one sample that was sequenced in a study of blood T cell repertoires in COVID-19. Sequencing used immunoSEQ multiplex PCR; TCRdb keeps in-frame clones, though not all of them. The sample gives 150,000 to 190,000 clones, 75% to 90% of which show up once; 15% is in the top ten. The sequenced sample was peripheral blood. The receptors stem from a woman aged 40 to 50 with acute or convalescent COVID-19.

The chain joins TRBV9 to TRBJ2-3; the match to TRBD1 covers 7 bases. This CDR3 has 14 residues. In germline, CDR1 is SGDLS, CDR2 YYNGEE. J lost 3 bases, V lost 4 bases, and 5 bases had no gene match. CDR3 region: CASSPRQGTDTQYF. In DNA form, the CDR3 reads TGTGCCAGCAGCCCGCGACAGGGAACAGATACGCAGTATTTT.

This clone was picked up one time. The chain recombines TRBV6-2 or TRBV6-3 with TRBJ2-3, with 7 nucleotides matching TRBD2. Germline trimming cut 6 bases from V and 6 bases from J; bases unmatched to any gene: 6. Germline lookup yields CDR1 MNHEY and CDR2 SVGEGT. The length of the CDR3 is 13 residues. CDR3: CASSSGGWDTQYF. DNA for the CDR3: TGTGCCAGCAGCTCCGGGGGGTGGGATACGCAGTATTTT.

The rearrangement joins TRBV5-4 to TRBJ2-1; a possible D gene is TRBD2 (6 bases). Germline CDR1 is SGHNT and CDR2 is YYREEE (reference sequence). The CDR3 sequence is 17 residues long. V lost 4 bases, J lost 0 bases, and 17 bases lay in between. Here the CDR3 DNA reads TGTGCCAGCAGCCCGACTAGTCCCACAAGCTCCTACAATGAGCAGTTCTTC. Protein product: CASSPTSPTSSYNEQFF.

The V and J genes are TRBV28 and TRBJ2-3, with 8 bases aligning to TRBD1. Germline CDR1 MDHEN, CDR2 SYDVKM. J gave up 1 base and V 7 bases, and 7 bases lay outside the gene matches. The CDR3 length is 15 residues. The CDR3 loop is CASIPQGAGTDTQYF. CDR3 nucleotide sequence: TGTGCCAGCATACCGCAGGGGGCAGGCACAGATACGCAGTATTTT.

This CDR3 reads CASSLGSGLVAYNEQFF. The CDR3 DNA sequence: TGTGCCAGCAGCTTAGGGTCGGGACTAGTAGCTTACAATGAGCAGTTCTTC. The chain recombines TRBV11-2 with TRBJ2-1; 8 positions agree with TRBD2. Trimming took 1 base from V and 4 from J; bases not matched to a gene: 9. This CDR3 has 17 amino acids. Germline V gene sequence: CDR1 SGHAT, CDR2 FQNNGV.

The genes are TRBV29-1 and TRBJ1-1; D call uncertain. Trimming took off 7 bases at V and 5 bases at J, with 14 bases between the two ends. CDR3 length: 12 residues. CDR1 and CDR2 (germline): SQVTM, ANQGSEA. As DNA, the CDR3 is TGCAGCGCTGGGGATACGGGAACTGAAGCTTTCTTT. The encoded protein is CSAGDTGTEAFF.

This chain connects TRBV29-1 to TRBJ2-7, with D maybe TRBD1 (7 bases). The CDR3 consists of 19 residues. V was cut by 1 base and J by 2 bases, with 27 bases left in between. Germline V gives CDR1 SQVTM, CDR2 ANQGSEA. DNA of the CDR3: TGCAGCGTTGAAGTTCTGACAGGGAGTGGTGCGGGGCTGACCTACGAGCAGTACTTC. Its translation: CSVEVLTGSGAGLTYEQYF.

This chain's CDR3 is CASSLGAGGELFF. CDR3 sequence (DNA): TGCGCCAGCAGCTTGGGCGCGGGCGGGGAGCTGTTTTTT. The rearrangement joins TRBV5-1 to TRBJ2-2, with a possible D match to TRBD2 (5 bases). The germline V and J ends were trimmed by 0 bases and 7 bases, with 7 bases remaining between them. CDR3 length: 13 amino acids. Per germline, CDR1 SGHRS and CDR2 YFSETQ.

The genes are TRBV5-6 and TRBJ2-7; 11 positions match TRBD1. The CDR3 consists of 15 residues. V was clipped by 2 bases and J by 2 bases; unmatched bases: 3. CDR1 SGHDT and CDR2 YYEEEE come from the germline V gene. CDR3 region: CASSLSDRGPYEQYF. The CDR3 DNA is TGTGCCAGCAGCTTATCGGACAGGGGGCCCTACGAGCAGTACTTC.

This chain connects TRBV4-1 to TRBJ2-3; D possibly corresponds to TRBD1 (6 bases). Trimming left V 2 bases short and J 4 bases short, with 16 bases between. Germline V gives CDR1 MGHRA, CDR2 YSYEKL. CDR3 length: 16 residues. CDR3 loop: CASSQKYRVGPDTQYF. CDR3 DNA: TGCGCCAGCAGCCAAAAGTACAGGGTAGGCCCAGATACGCAGTATTTT.

The count of this clone is one. This chain connects TRBV2 to TRBJ1-6; D ambiguous. V was shortened by 2 bases and J by 8 bases, with 7 bases between the two germline ends. There are 13 residues in the CDR3. CDR1 is SNHLY, CDR2 FYNNEI, per germline. The DNA for the CDR3 is TGTGCCAGCAGTGAAAATCGGGATTCACCCCTCCACTTT. It specifies CASSENRDSPLHF.

J is TRBJ1-1 and V is TRBV7-8, with D possibly TRBD1 on 5 matching bases. The CDR3 has 13 amino acids. CDR1 is SGHVS, CDR2 FQNEAQ, per germline. The V end was cut by 5 bases, the J end by 0 bases, with 7 bases between. This chain's CDR3 is CASSQGVNTEAFF. The CDR3, as DNA: TGTGCCAGCAGCCAAGGGGTGAACACTGAAGCTTTCTTT.

The J gene is TRBJ2-3, the V gene TRBV3-1 (or the pseudogene TRBV3-2); D call uncertain. V was cut by 1 base and J by 0 bases, with 8 bases left in between. Germline CDR1 LGHDT, CDR2 YNNKEL (reference sequence). The length of the CDR3 is 15 residues. The CDR3 bases are TGTGCCAGCAGCCAAGCCCCTCTAAGCACAGATACGCAGTATTTT. Its protein product is CASSQAPLSTDTQYF.

The chain couples TRBV7-8 to TRBJ2-5; TRBD2 agrees at 9 bases. Trimming at V came to 3 bases and at J to 5 bases, leaving 13 bases not matched to a gene. The CDR3 runs to 17 residues. Germline V gives CDR1 SGHVS, CDR2 FQNEAQ. CDR3 sequence (DNA): TGTGCCAGCAGCTTTCGGCTAGCGGGGAGGGGAGTGGAGACCCAGTACTTC. This translates into CASSFRLAGRGVETQYF.

This chain uses TRBV30 with TRBJ2-1; D remains ambiguous. The CDR3 covers 12 residues. Germline values: CDR1 GTSNPN, CDR2 SVGIG (reference sequence). V was trimmed by 5 bases and J by 4 bases, leaving 9 bases between them. The CDR3 region is CAWESVYNEQFF. In DNA, the CDR3 is TGTGCCTGGGAAAGCGTTTACAATGAGCAGTTCTTC.

The genes are TRBV3-1 (or the pseudogene TRBV3-2) and TRBJ1-3; D is unresolved. V dropped 1 base and J dropped 2 bases, with 12 bases sitting between them. The germline V gene has CDR1 LGHDT and CDR2 YNNKEL (reference sequence). There are 16 residues in the CDR3. For the CDR3, the DNA is TGTGCCAGCAGCCAAGTCGTTTCGCGAACTGGAAACACCATATATTTT. Protein: CASSQVVSRTGNTIYF.

This clone showed up just once. V is TRBV27 and J is TRBJ2-3; TRBD2 agrees at 8 bases. Germline lookup yields CDR1 MNHEY and CDR2 SMNVEV (reference sequence). This CDR3 region has 18 residues. With 5 bases clipped from V and 2 bases from J, the junction kept 15 bases outside the gene matches. CDR3 sequence reads: CASSREGKTSAYTDTQYF. The CDR3 nucleotides are TGTGCCAGCAGTCGCGAGGGCAAGACTAGCGCTTACACAGATACGCAGTATTTT.

The chain employs TRBV3-1 (or the pseudogene TRBV3-2) and TRBJ2-7; a weak D match, TRBD1 (5 bases). CDR3 length equals 12 residues. Germline V CDR1 and CDR2: LGHDT, YNNKEL (reference sequence). Trimming took 3 bases from V and 6 from J, leaving 9 bases between them. The CDR3 DNA follows: TGTGCCAGCAGCCAGGGGCTGGTCGAGCAGTACTTC. Amino acid sequence: CASSQGLVEQYF.

The V call is TRBV18, the J call TRBJ2-1; 7 bases agree with TRBD2. V lost 8 bases, J lost 9 bases, and 4 bases stayed unmatched. Germline V gives CDR1 KGHSH, CDR2 LQKENI. CDR3 length: 11 amino acids. This CDR3 is CASHGGGEQFF. DNA for the CDR3: TGTGCCAGCCATGGGGGGGGTGAGCAGTTCTTC. The full variable domain, with the rest looked up from reference TRBV18 and TRBJ2-1, is NAGVMQNPRHLVRRRGQEARLRCSPMKGHSHVYWYRQLPEEGLKFMVYLQKENIIDESGMPKERFSAEFPKEGPSILRIQQVVRGDSAAYFCASHGGGEQFFGPGTRLTVL.

The chain joins TRBV4-2 to TRBJ1-2, with a tentative D call TRBD1 (5 bases). Germline CDR1 and CDR2: LGHNA and YNFKEQ. This CDR3 is 15 amino acids long. Trimming removed 0 bases at V and 2 bases at J, with 10 bases between. CDR3: CASSQDEQENYGYTF. The DNA for the CDR3 is TGTGCCAGCAGCCAAGATGAACAGGAAAACTATGGCTACACCTTC.

This clone was seen a single time. The J gene is TRBJ1-2, the V gene TRBV10-2; the D is unclear. The CDR3 contains 12 residues. Germline CDR1 and CDR2: WSHSY and SAAADI. Trimming stripped 10 bases from V and 8 bases from J, with 17 bases between. The DNA of the CDR3 is TGCGCCACCGCGGGAGGACGGCGGGGCTACACCTTC. The encoded protein is CATAGGRRGYTF.

The chain recombines TRBV6-1 with TRBJ1-5, with a weak D call TRBD1 (6 bases). V lost 2 bases and J 1 base, leaving 12 bases between the germline ends. The CDR3 length is 16 residues. Germline V CDR1 and CDR2: MNHNS, SASEGT. CDR3: CASSEKDRSSNQPQHF. DNA of the CDR3: TGTGCCAGCAGTGAAAAAGACAGGTCAAGCAATCAGCCCCAGCATTTT.

This clone was recorded only once. The chain carries TRBV5-1 and TRBJ1-3; no clear D gene. Deletions cut 0 bases from V and 4 bases from J, with 11 bases between. Germline V gene lookup returns CDR1 SGHRS and CDR2 YFSETQ. The CDR3 covers 15 residues. The CDR3 spells CASSLGSTSGNTIYF. CDR3 sequence (DNA): TGCGCCAGCAGCTTGGGTTCGACTTCGGGAAACACCATATATTTT. Full variable domain (rest looked up from reference TRBV5-1 and TRBJ1-3): KAGVTQTPRYLIKTRGQQVTLSCSPISGHRSVSWYQQTPGQGLQFLFEYFSETQRNKGNFPGRFSGRQFSNSRSEMNVSTLELGDSALYLCASSLGSTSGNTIYFGEGSWLTVV.